This T cell receptor (beta chain) was sequenced during a study of OX40 agonist ivuxolimab in advanced cancers. Findings of the study overall: At 0.1 to 3.0 mg/kg and by week 6, CD4+ and CD8+ T cells in the blood had expanded clonally. More expanded clones were seen, on average, in CD8+ T cells than in CD4+.

The protocol was immunoSEQ multiplex PCR, while the TCRdb copy is restricted to in-frame clones and leaves out a portion. Of about 67,000 clones in the sample, 85% to 90% were seen once. The CDR3 covers 11 residues. Trimming stripped 4 bases from V and 7 bases from J, with 3 bases between. On this clone: The antigen remains unidentified.

The sequence derives from an adult with an advanced solid tumor such as melanoma, head and neck, liver or kidney cancer. This chain connects TRBV5-3 to TRBJ1-6; D is ambiguous. TRBV5-3 is an open reading frame, and its role is uncertain. Sequenced material: CD4+ or CD8+ T cells sorted from blood, taken in a trial of the OX40 agonist ivuxolimab. In DNA form, the CDR3 reads TGTGCCAGAAGCCAAAATTCACCCCTCCACTTT. Translated, it gives CARSQNSPLHF.